This T cell receptor (beta chain) is from a study of OX40 agonist ivuxolimab in advanced cancers. The wider study: Three dose-escalation patients had partial responses: one with hepatocellular carcinoma and two with cutaneous melanoma.

V lost 6 bases, J lost 1 base, and 10 bases lay in between. The CDR3 is made up of 14 amino acids. Germline V gene data show CDR1 as MDHEN and CDR2 as SYDVKM. Assay: immunoSEQ multiplex PCR; the TCRdb copy retains only in-frame clones and omits some. The table has tens of thousands of clones, 81% seen once. The chain joins TRBV28 to TRBJ2-1; perhaps TRBD2 as D (5 bases). The starting material was CD4+ or CD8+ T cells sorted from blood, obtained in a trial of the OX40 agonist ivuxolimab. The TCR comes from an adult with an advanced solid tumor such as melanoma, head and neck, liver or kidney cancer. CDR3 sequence: CASSPWESYNEQFF. The CDR3 bases are TGTGCCAGCAGCCCGTGGGAGTCCTACAATGAGCAGTTCTTC.